This TCR beta chain was documented in a study of type 1 regulatory T cells. Study as a whole: T-allo10 is a Tr1-enriched, alloantigen-specific CD4 T cell product made in vitro.

The germline V gene encodes CDR1 SGHVS and CDR2 FQNEAQ. V was pared by 5 bases and J by 11 bases, with 14 bases of the junction left unmatched. The CDR3 loop spans 15 amino acids. As for this clonotype: The antigen is undetermined.

Whole-study findings and limits: Tr1 cells had a more restricted TCR repertoire than non-Tr1 cells.

In TCRdb, the reads were re-called with MiXCR into one record per CDR3 protein. The data show roughly 60,000 distinct CDR3 sequences, 62% seen once. The receptor was derived from a human donor in good health. The sequenced material came from cultured non-Tr1 T cells, either the whole culture or a sorted T cell fraction (not recorded which). V gene TRBV7-8 combines with J gene TRBJ2-1, with 8 bases aligning to TRBD2. The CDR3 DNA reads as TGTGCCAGCAGCGCAATAGCGGGGACGACTAGTAAGCAGTTCTTC. Encoded protein: CASSAIAGTTSKQFF.